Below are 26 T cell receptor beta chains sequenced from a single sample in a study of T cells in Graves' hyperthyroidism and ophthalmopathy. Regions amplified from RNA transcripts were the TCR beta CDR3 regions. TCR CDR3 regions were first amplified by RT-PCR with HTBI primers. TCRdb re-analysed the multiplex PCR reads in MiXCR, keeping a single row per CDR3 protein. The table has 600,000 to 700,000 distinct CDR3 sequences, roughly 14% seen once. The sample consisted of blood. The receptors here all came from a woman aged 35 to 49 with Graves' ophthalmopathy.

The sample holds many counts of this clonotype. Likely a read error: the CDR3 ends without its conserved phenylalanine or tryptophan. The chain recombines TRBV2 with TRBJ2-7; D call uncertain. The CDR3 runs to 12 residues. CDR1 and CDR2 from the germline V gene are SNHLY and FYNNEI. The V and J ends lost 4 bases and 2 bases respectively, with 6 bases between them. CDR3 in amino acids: CASSVNTYEQYS. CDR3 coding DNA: TGTGCCAGCAGTGTCAACACCTACGAGCAGTACTCC.

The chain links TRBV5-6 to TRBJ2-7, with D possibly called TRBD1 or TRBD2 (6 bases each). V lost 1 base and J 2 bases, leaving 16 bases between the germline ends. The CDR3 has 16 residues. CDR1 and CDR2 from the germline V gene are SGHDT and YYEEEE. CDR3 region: CASSLWGDKGTYEQYF. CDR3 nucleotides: TGTGCCAGCAGCTTGTGGGGGGACAAGGGAACCTACGAGCAGTACTTC. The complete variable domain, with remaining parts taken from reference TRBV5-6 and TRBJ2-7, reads DAGVTQSPTHLIKTRGQQVTLRCSPKSGHDTVSWYQQALGQGPQFIFQYYEEEERQRGNFPDRFSGHQFPNYSSELNVNALLLGDSALYLCASSLWGDKGTYEQYFGPGTRLTVT.

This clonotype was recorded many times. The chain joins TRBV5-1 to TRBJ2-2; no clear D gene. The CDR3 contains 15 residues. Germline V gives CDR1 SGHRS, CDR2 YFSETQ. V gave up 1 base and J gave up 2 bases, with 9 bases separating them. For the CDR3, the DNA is TGCGCCAGCAGCTTGCGGACGGTAAACACCGGGGAGCTGTTTTTT. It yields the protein CASSLRTVNTGELFF.

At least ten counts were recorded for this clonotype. CDR3 residues: CSVSTGHHLSSYEQYF. In DNA, the CDR3 is TGCAGCGTATCGACGGGACACCATTTAAGCTCCTACGAGCAGTACTTC. The chain joins TRBV29-1 to TRBJ2-7; D perhaps matches TRBD1 (6 bases). Trimming took 6 bases from V and 0 from J, leaving 21 bases between them. This CDR3 is 16 amino acids long. Germline V lookup: CDR1 SQVTM, CDR2 ANQGSEA.

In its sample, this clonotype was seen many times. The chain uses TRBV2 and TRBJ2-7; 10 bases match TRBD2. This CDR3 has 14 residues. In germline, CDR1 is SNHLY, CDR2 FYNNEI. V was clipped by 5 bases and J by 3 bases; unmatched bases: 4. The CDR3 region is CASSSGRALYEQYF. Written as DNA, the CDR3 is TGTGCCAGCAGTAGCGGGAGGGCCCTCTACGAGCAGTACTTC. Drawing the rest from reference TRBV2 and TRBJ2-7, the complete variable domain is EPEVTQTPSHQVTQMGQEVILRCVPISNHLYFYWYRQILGQKVEFLVSFYNNEISEKSEIFDDQFSVERPDGSNFTLKIRSTKLEDSAMYFCASSSGRALYEQYFGPGTRLTVT.

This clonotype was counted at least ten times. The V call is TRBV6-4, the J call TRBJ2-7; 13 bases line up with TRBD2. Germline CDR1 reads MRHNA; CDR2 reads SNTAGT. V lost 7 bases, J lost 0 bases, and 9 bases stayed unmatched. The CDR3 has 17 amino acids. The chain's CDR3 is CASTVTSGRQVSYEQYF. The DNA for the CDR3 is TGTGCCAGCACTGTGACTAGCGGGAGGCAGGTCTCCTACGAGCAGTACTTC.

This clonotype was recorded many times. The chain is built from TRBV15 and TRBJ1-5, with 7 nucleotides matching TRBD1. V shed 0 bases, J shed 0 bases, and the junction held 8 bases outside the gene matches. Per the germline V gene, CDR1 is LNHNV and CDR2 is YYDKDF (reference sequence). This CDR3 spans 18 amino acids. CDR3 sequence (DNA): TGTGCCACCAGCAGAGACTCAAACACAGGGGTTAGCAATCAGCCCCAGCATTTT. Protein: CATSRDSNTGVSNQPQHF.

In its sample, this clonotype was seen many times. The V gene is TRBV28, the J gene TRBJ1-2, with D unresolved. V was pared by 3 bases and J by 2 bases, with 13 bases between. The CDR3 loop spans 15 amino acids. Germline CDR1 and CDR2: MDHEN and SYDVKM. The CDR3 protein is CASSFYDRRNYGYTF. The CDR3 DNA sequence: TGTGCCAGCAGTTTCTACGACCGGAGAAACTATGGCTACACCTTC.

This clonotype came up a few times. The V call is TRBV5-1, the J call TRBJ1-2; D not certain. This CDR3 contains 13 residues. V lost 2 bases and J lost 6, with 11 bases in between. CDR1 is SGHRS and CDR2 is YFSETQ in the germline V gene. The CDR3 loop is CASSLMGQDGYTF. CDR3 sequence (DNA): TGCGCCAGCAGCTTAATGGGCCAGGATGGCTACACCTTC.

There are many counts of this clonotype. The CDR3 region is CASSLGGSGSSYEQYF. In DNA, the CDR3 is TGTGCCAGCAGCTTAGGGGGTAGCGGGAGCTCCTACGAGCAGTACTTC. The chain has TRBV7-2 and TRBJ2-7; 9 positions match TRBD2. The junction had 4 bases not matched to a gene; V was cut back by 1 base and J by 0 bases. From germline, CDR1 is SGHTA and CDR2 FQGNSA. This CDR3 contains 16 residues.

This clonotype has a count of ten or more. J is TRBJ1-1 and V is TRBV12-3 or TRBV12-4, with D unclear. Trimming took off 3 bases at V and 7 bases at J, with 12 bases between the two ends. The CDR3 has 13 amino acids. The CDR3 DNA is TGTGCCAGCAGTTTCCGATGGGAACGTGAAGCTTTCTTT. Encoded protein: CASSFRWEREAFF.

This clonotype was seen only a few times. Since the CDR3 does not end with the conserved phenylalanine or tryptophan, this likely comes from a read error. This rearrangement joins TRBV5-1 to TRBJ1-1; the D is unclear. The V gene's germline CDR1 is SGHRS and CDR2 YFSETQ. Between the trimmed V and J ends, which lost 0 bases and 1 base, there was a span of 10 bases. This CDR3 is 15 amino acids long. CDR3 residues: CASSLAYRQNTEAFS. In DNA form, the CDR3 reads TGCGCCAGCAGCTTGGCGTACAGACAGAACACTGAAGCTTTCTCT.

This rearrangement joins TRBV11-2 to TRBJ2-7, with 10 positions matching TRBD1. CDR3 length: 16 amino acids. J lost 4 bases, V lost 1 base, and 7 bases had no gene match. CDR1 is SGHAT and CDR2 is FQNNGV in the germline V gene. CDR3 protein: CASSLGGWTGGYEQYF. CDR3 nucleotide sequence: TGTGCCAGCAGCTTAGGAGGCTGGACAGGGGGTTACGAGCAGTACTTC.

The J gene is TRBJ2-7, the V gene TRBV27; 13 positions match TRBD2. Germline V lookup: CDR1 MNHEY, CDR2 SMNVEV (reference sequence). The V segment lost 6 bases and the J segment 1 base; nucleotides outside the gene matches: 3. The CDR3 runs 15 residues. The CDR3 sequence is CASRWTSGSSYEQYF. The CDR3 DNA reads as TGTGCCAGCAGATGGACTAGCGGGAGTTCCTACGAGCAGTACTTC.

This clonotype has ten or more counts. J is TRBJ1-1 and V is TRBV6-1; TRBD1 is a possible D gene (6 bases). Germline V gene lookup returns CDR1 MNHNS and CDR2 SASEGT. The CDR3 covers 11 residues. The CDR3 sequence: CRTDKNTEAFF. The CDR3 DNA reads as TGTCGGACAGACAAGAACACTGAAGCTTTCTTT.

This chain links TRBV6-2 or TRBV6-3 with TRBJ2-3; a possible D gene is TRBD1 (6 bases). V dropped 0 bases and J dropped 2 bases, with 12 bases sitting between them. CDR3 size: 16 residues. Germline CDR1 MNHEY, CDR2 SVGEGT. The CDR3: CASSYSHRDLTDTQYF. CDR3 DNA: TGTGCCAGCAGTTACTCCCACAGGGACCTCACAGATACGCAGTATTTT.

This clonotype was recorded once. The chain's CDR3 is CASRDQLRESGNTIYF. The CDR3 coding sequence is TGTGCCAGCAGAGACCAACTCAGGGAATCTGGAAACACCATATATTTT. The genes are TRBV6-2 or TRBV6-3 and TRBJ1-3, with a tentative D call TRBD1 (5 bases). Trimming stripped 6 bases from V and 1 base from J, with 16 bases between. The CDR3 is 16 amino acids. Germline V gene sequence: CDR1 MNHEY, CDR2 SVGEGT.

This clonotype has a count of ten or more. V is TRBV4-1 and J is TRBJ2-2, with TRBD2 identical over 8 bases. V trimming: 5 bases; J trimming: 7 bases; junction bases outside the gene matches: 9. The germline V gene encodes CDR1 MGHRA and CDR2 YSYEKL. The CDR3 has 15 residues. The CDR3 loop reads CASSSPGGLDGELFF. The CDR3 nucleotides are TGCGCCAGCAGCTCTCCGGGGGGGCTGGACGGGGAGCTGTTTTTT.

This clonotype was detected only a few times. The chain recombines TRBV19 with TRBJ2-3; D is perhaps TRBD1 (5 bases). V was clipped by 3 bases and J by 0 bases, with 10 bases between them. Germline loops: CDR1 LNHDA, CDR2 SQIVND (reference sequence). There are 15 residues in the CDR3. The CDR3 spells CASSMTEFSTDTQYF. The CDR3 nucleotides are TGTGCCAGTAGTATGACAGAGTTTAGCACAGATACGCAGTATTTT.

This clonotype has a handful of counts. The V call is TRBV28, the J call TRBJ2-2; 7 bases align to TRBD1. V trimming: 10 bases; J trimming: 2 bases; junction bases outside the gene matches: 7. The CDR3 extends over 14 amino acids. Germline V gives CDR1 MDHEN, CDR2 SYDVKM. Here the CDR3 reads CATRDSLNTGELFF. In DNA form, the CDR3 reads TGTGCCACACGGGACAGCCTAAACACCGGGGAGCTGTTTTTT. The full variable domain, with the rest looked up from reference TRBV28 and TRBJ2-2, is DVKVTQSSRYLVKRTGEKVFLECVQDMDHENMFWYRQDPGLGLRLIYFSYDVKMKEKGDIPEGYSVSREKKERFSLILESASTNQTSMYLCATRDSLNTGELFFGEGSRLTVL.

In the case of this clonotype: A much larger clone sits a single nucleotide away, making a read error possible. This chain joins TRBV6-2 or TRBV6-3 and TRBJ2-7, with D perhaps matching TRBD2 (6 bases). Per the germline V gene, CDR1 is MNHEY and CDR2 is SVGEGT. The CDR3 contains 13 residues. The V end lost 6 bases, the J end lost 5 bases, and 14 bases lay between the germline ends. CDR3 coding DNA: TGTGCCAGCAGAACAGGAGGGGTCCACGAGCAGTACTTC. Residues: CASRTGGVHEQYF.

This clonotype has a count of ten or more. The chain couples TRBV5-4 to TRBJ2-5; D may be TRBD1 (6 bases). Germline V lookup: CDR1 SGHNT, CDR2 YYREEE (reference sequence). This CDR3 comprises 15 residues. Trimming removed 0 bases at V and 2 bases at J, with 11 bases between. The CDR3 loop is CASSLGDRPQETQYF. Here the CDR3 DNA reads TGTGCCAGCAGCTTGGGAGACAGGCCGCAAGAGACCCAGTACTTC.

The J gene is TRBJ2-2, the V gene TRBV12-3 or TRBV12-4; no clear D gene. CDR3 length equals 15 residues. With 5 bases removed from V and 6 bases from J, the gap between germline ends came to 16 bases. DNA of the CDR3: TGTGCCAGCAGTCACTCCGGAGCAAAATCCGGGGAGCTGTTTTTT. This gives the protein CASSHSGAKSGELFF.

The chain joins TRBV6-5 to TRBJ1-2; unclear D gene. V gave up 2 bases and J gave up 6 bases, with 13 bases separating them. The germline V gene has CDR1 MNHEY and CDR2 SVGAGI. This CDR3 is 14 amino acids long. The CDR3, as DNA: TGTGCCAGCAGTTACCGCCCGCAGCCCGATGGCTACACCTTC. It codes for CASSYRPQPDGYTF.

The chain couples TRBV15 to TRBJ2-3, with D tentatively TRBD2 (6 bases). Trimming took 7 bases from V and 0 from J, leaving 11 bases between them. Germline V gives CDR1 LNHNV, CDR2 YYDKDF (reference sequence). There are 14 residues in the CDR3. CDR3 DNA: TGTGCCACCACATGGGGGGTTAGCACAGATACGCAGTATTTT. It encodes CATTWGVSTDTQYF.

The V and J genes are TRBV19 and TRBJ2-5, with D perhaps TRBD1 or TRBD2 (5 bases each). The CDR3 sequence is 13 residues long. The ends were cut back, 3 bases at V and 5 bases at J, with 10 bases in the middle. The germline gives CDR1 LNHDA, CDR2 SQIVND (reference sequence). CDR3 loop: CASSIFREETQYF. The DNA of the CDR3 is TGTGCCAGTAGTATTTTCAGGGAGGAGACCCAGTACTTC.